The 29 T cell receptor beta chains given below trace back to one sample, sequenced in a study of blood T cell repertoires in COVID-19. Some clones are missing from TCRdb's copy, which holds only in-frame ones; the method was immunoSEQ multiplex PCR. The data contain 300,000 to 350,000 clones, around nine tenths of them singletons. The sequenced material came from peripheral blood. The receptor source for this set is a woman in her thirties with COVID-19, enrolled during active disease.

The chain employs TRBV27 and TRBJ2-5, with 9 nucleotides matching TRBD2. The CDR3 loop spans 15 amino acids. V was pared by 5 bases and J by 5 bases, with 9 bases of the junction left unmatched. Germline V gives CDR1 MNHEY, CDR2 SMNVEV (reference sequence). The CDR3 bases are TGTGCCAGCAGTACTTATGGGACTAGCCGGGAGACCCAGTACTTC. Translation gives CASSTYGTSRETQYF.

The J gene is TRBJ1-1, the V gene TRBV6-2 or TRBV6-3, with D possibly being TRBD1 (6 bases). CDR1 is MNHEY, CDR2 SVGEGT, per germline. Trimming left V 5 bases short and J 7 bases short, with 11 bases between. The CDR3 length is 12 residues. Here the CDR3 DNA reads TGTGCCAGCAGTATACAGGGTATTGAAGCTTTCTTT. Translating it yields CASSIQGIEAFF.

This rearrangement joins TRBV7-9 to TRBJ1-5; TRBD1 might be the D (6 bases). The CDR3 runs to 14 residues. Germline loops: CDR1 SEHNR, CDR2 FQNEAQ (reference sequence). Trimming took off 5 bases at V and 6 bases at J, with 14 bases between the two ends. CDR3 in DNA: TGTGCCAGCAGCCCGAACCAAGGGGGTCAGCCCCAGCATTTT. This sequence encodes CASSPNQGGQPQHF. Full variable domain (missing parts from reference TRBV7-9 and TRBJ1-5): DTGVSQNPRHKITKRGQNVTFRCDPISEHNRLYWYRQTLGQGPEFLTYFQNEAQLEKSRLLSDRFSAERPKGSFSTLEIQRTEQGDSAMYLCASSPNQGGQPQHFGDGTRLSIL.

This clone was seen just once. This sequence joins TRBV7-8 and TRBJ2-7; D is perhaps TRBD1 (6 bases). The CDR3 has 18 residues. Germline CDR1 is SGHVS and CDR2 is FQNEAQ. Trimming took off 4 bases at V and 6 bases at J, with 28 bases between the two ends. DNA for the CDR3: TGTGCCAGCAGCTCCCCCTCGGTGGGGTCACAGGGTCTATTCGAGCAGTACTTC. The encoded protein is CASSSPSVGSQGLFEQYF.

This chain links TRBV4-1 with TRBJ2-1, with 7 bases lining up with TRBD1. Germline CDR1 reads MGHRA; CDR2 reads YSYEKL. V was clipped by 4 bases and J by 10 bases; unmatched bases: 13. CDR3 length: 15 residues. Here the CDR3 reads CASSREGGSPGEQFF. CDR3 DNA: TGCGCCAGCAGCCGGGAAGGGGGCTCCCCGGGCGAGCAGTTCTTC.

This clone has just a few counts. V usage is TRBV29-1 and J usage is TRBJ1-1; D gene unclear. Deletions cut 4 bases from V and 3 bases from J, with 6 bases between. Germline V gene sequence: CDR1 SQVTM, CDR2 ANQGSEA. The CDR3 loop spans 11 amino acids. CDR3 coding DNA: TGCAGCGTTGCGGCGGACACTGAAGCTTTCTTT. Protein sequence: CSVAADTEAFF.

The chain couples TRBV10-2 to TRBJ1-5; tentatively, D is TRBD1 (5 bases). Germline CDR1 reads WSHSY; CDR2 reads SAAADI. Between the trimmed V and J ends, which lost 3 bases and 0 bases, there was a span of 12 bases. This CDR3 has 16 residues. The CDR3 reads CASSESHRHSNQPQHF. The CDR3 DNA reads TGCGCCAGCAGTGAATCCCACAGGCATAGCAATCAGCCCCAGCATTTT.

J is TRBJ2-1 and V is TRBV10-3, with D perhaps TRBD1 (7 bases). The germline V gene encodes CDR1 ENHRY and CDR2 SYGVKD. V dropped 4 bases and J dropped 9 bases, with 19 bases sitting between them. This CDR3 is 15 amino acids long. CDR3 protein: CAISANTGEVSEQFF. The CDR3 DNA is TGTGCCATCAGTGCGAACACAGGGGAGGTTAGTGAGCAGTTCTTC.

This chain links TRBV6-5 with TRBJ2-5; 13 nucleotides line up with TRBD2. The CDR3 runs to 15 residues. V lost 5 bases to trimming and J lost 5 bases; unmatched junction nucleotides: 5. Germline assignment: CDR1 MNHEY and CDR2 SVGAGI. CDR3 coding DNA: TGTGCCAGCAGTCTTGGGACTAGCGGGACTGAGACCCAGTACTTC. Protein sequence: CASSLGTSGTETQYF.

This clone appeared once. The junction does not match germline at one end; this may be a read error. The chain links TRBV4-2 to TRBJ1-4, with TRBD1 matching over 7 bases. The CDR3 has 16 residues. Germline lookup yields CDR1 LGHNA and CDR2 YNFKEQ. Here the CDR3 reads CASSPRTGPSNEKLFF. The CDR3, as DNA: TGTGCCAGCAGCCCACGGACAGGTCCATCTAATGAGAAACTGTTTTTT.

Details on this clone: Other DNA sequences of this sample code for an identical CDR3. This sequence joins TRBV27 and TRBJ2-1, with 11 bases aligning to TRBD2. This CDR3 contains 15 residues. Germline lookup yields CDR1 MNHEY and CDR2 SMNVEV (reference sequence). Trimming at V came to 6 bases and at J to 7 bases, leaving 8 bases not matched to a gene. The CDR3 DNA reads TGTGCCAGCAGCTTGGAGACTAGCGGGAAAAATGAGCAGTTCTTC. Its translation: CASSLETSGKNEQFF.

This rearrangement joins TRBV5-4 to TRBJ1-1; TRBD1 is a possible D gene (6 bases). This CDR3 contains 13 residues. V lost 4 bases, J lost 8 bases, and 15 bases lay in between. CDR1 is SGHNT, CDR2 YYREEE, per germline (reference sequence). This CDR3 reads CASSVPRGVEAFF. The CDR3 DNA is TGTGCCAGCAGCGTACCCAGGGGAGTAGAAGCTTTCTTT.

The chain employs TRBV19 and TRBJ1-5; D is unresolved. The germline V gene has CDR1 LNHDA and CDR2 SQIVND (reference sequence). The length of the CDR3 is 13 residues. V was pared by 7 bases and J by 4 bases, with 11 bases between. CDR3 residues: CASTFSRNQPQHF. The CDR3 region has the DNA TGTGCCAGTACCTTTTCCAGAAATCAGCCCCAGCATTTT.

This chain uses TRBV28 with TRBJ2-7; TRBD2 is a possible D gene (5 bases). This CDR3 is 12 amino acids long. V lost 3 bases and J 3 bases, leaving 6 bases between the germline ends. In germline, CDR1 is MDHEN, CDR2 SYDVKM. The CDR3: CASSLGSYEQYF. DNA for the CDR3: TGTGCCAGCAGTTTGGGGAGCTACGAGCAGTACTTC.

CDR3 sequence: CASSLRGRGRQETQYF. The CDR3 nucleotides read TGTGCCAGCAGCTTACGTGGCAGGGGGCGGCAAGAGACCCAGTACTTC. The chain employs TRBV11-2 and TRBJ2-5, with 8 bases that match TRBD1. The CDR3 extends over 16 amino acids. J was trimmed by 2 bases and V by 2 bases; bases with no gene match: 7. Per the germline V gene, CDR1 is SGHAT and CDR2 is FQNNGV.

DNA of the CDR3: TGTGCCAGCAGTTTACTCAGCTATGGCTACACCTTC. Translating gives CASSLLSYGYTF. The rearrangement links TRBV12-3 or TRBV12-4 to TRBJ1-2; D not resolved. With 2 bases removed from V and 4 bases from J, the gap between germline ends came to 5 bases. There are 12 residues in the CDR3.

This CDR3 reads CASSEVRASRDTGELFF. The CDR3 coding sequence is TGTGCCAGCAGTGAAGTCAGGGCCAGTCGAGACACCGGGGAGCTGTTTTTT. The rearrangement joins TRBV6-1 to TRBJ2-2; the D gene is possibly TRBD1 (5 bases). The V end lost 1 base, the J end lost 3 bases, and 15 bases lay between the germline ends. The CDR3 spans 17 residues. The germline gives CDR1 MNHNS, CDR2 SASEGT.

The chain links TRBV19 to TRBJ2-1; 8 nucleotides agree with TRBD2. J lost 11 bases, V lost 5 bases, and 5 bases had no gene match. The CDR3 loop spans 12 amino acids. Germline CDR1 LNHDA, CDR2 SQIVND (reference sequence). Written as DNA, the CDR3 is TGTGCCAGTAGTTCCGGGACTAGTAAGCAGTTCTTC. Translating gives CASSSGTSKQFF.

Only one count was recorded for this clone. This rearrangement joins TRBV10-3 to TRBJ2-5, with D tentatively TRBD2 (6 bases). The CDR3 length is 17 residues. Germline V CDR1 and CDR2: ENHRY, SYGVKD. Trimming left V 0 bases short and J 2 bases short, with 16 bases between. CDR3 DNA: TGTGCCATCAGTGAGTCTATCGGGGGTTCTGGACAAGAGACCCAGTACTTC. Amino acid sequence: CAISESIGGSGQETQYF.

The rearrangement uses TRBV6-5 and TRBJ2-3; D perhaps matches TRBD1 (6 bases). The V and J ends lost 5 bases and 3 bases respectively, with 15 bases between them. Per germline, CDR1 MNHEY and CDR2 SVGAGI. The CDR3 sequence is 15 residues long. CDR3 amino acids: CASSPLQGRTDTQYF. The CDR3 DNA reads as TGTGCCAGCAGTCCCCTACAGGGTCGGACAGATACGCAGTATTTT.

The rearrangement links TRBV5-1 to TRBJ2-1; no firm D call. The CDR3 runs 15 residues. In germline, CDR1 is SGHRS, CDR2 YFSETQ. V was trimmed by 0 bases and J by 5 bases, leaving 12 bases between them. The chain's CDR3 is CASSLARVPNNEQFF. The CDR3 DNA is TGCGCCAGCAGCTTGGCTCGGGTTCCTAACAATGAGCAGTTCTTC.

The chain is built from TRBV6-2 or TRBV6-3 and TRBJ2-7; D perhaps matches TRBD2 (6 bases). V was cut by 0 bases and J by 3 bases, with 15 bases left in between. The CDR3 is 16 residues long. Germline CDR1 is MNHEY and CDR2 is SVGEGT. The CDR3 nucleotides are TGTGCCAGCAGTTACTCGGCGGGCGGGGCGCGCTACGAGCAGTACTTC. This gives the protein CASSYSAGGARYEQYF.

V is TRBV6-5 and J is TRBJ1-5, with 9 bases identical to TRBD1. The germline CDR1 and CDR2 sequences are MNHEY and SVGAGI. The junction had 4 bases not matched to a gene; V was cut back by 6 bases and J by 1 base. The length of the CDR3 is 15 residues. This chain's CDR3 is CASSGDRASNQPQHF. The CDR3 coding sequence is TGTGCCAGCAGCGGGGACAGGGCGAGCAATCAGCCCCAGCATTTT.

The chain links TRBV5-1 to TRBJ2-1, with a weak D call TRBD2 (5 bases). Germline CDR1 reads SGHRS; CDR2 reads YFSETQ. This CDR3 has 15 amino acids. The ends were cut back, 0 bases at V and 0 bases at J, with 7 bases in the middle. CDR3 amino acids: CASSLDGNSYNEQFF. The CDR3 DNA follows: TGCGCCAGCAGCTTGGACGGGAACTCCTACAATGAGCAGTTCTTC.

The chain recombines TRBV18 with TRBJ1-5, with D tentatively TRBD1 (6 bases). In germline, CDR1 is KGHSH, CDR2 LQKENI. This CDR3 contains 14 residues. Trimming shortened V by 4 bases and J by 1 base, and 8 bases separated the two germline ends. The chain's CDR3 is CASSLGQSNQPQHF. CDR3 nucleotides: TGTGCCAGCTCACTCGGACAGAGCAATCAGCCCCAGCATTTT.

The chain is built from TRBV7-8 and TRBJ1-2, with 7 positions matching TRBD1. The ends lost 9 bases at V and 0 bases at J; junction bases unmatched: 19. The CDR3 extends over 18 amino acids. CDR1 and CDR2 (germline): SGHVS, FQNEAQ. The CDR3 coding sequence is TGTGCCAGTAGGGGGATCGAGACTGGGACAGCGACTAACTATGGCTACACCTTC. This translates into CASRGIETGTATNYGYTF.

The chain links TRBV6-5 to TRBJ2-3, with a possible D match to TRBD2 (5 bases). The CDR3 runs to 12 residues. The V and J ends lost 8 bases and 1 base respectively, with 7 bases between them. Germline CDR1 and CDR2: MNHEY and SVGAGI. CDR3 amino acids: CASGRGTDTQYF. CDR3 DNA sequence: TGTGCCAGCGGGCGGGGCACAGATACGCAGTATTTT.

The count of this clone is one. The chain carries TRBV19 and TRBJ1-6; no reliable D call. The CDR3 covers 14 residues. Germline-derived CDR1 and CDR2 are LNHDA and SQIVND (reference sequence). V lost 5 bases to trimming and J lost 5 bases, with 10 bases between them. This CDR3 reads CASSLTENNSPLHF. CDR3 bases: TGTGCCAGTAGTCTTACAGAGAATAATTCACCCCTCCACTTT.

The chain employs TRBV24-1 and TRBJ2-5; TRBD2 matches at 8 bases. The V segment lost 1 base and the J segment 4 bases; nucleotides outside the gene matches: 7. Germline V gives CDR1 KGHDR, CDR2 SFDVKD. The CDR3 has 16 amino acids. The CDR3 coding sequence is TGTGCCACCAGTGATTTCGCTCGGGGGGGCACAGAGACCCAGTACTTC. This encodes CATSDFARGGTETQYF.